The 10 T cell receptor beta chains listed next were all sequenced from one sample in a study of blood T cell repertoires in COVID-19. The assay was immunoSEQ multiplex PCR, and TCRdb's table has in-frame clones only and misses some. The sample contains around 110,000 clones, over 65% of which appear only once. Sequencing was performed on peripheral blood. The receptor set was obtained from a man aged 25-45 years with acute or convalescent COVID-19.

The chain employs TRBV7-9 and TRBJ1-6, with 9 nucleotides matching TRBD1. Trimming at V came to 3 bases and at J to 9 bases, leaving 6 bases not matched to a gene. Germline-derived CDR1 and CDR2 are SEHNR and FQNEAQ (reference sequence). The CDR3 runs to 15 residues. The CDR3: CASSLRDRDFSPLHF. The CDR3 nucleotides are TGTGCCAGCAGCTTGCGGGACAGGGATTTTTCACCCCTCCACTTT.

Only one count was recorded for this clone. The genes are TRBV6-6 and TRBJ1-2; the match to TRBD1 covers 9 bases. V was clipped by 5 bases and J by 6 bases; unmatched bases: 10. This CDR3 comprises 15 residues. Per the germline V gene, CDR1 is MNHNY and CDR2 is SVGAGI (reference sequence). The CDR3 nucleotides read TGTGCCAGCAGTGGTCCGGGGGACAGGGACCATGGCTACACCTTC. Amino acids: CASSGPGDRDHGYTF.

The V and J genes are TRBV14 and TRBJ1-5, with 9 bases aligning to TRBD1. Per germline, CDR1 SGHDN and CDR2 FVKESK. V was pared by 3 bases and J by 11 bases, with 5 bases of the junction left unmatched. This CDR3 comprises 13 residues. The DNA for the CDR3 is TGTGCCAGCAGCCAGGGGACAGGGCGGGCCCAGCATTTT. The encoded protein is CASSQGTGRAQHF.

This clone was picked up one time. DNA of the CDR3: TGTGCCAGCAGCCCCGATGGGACTAGCGGGGCAGATACGCAGTATTTT. This codes for CASSPDGTSGADTQYF. The rearrangement links TRBV13 to TRBJ2-3; 13 bases match TRBD2. CDR1 and CDR2 from the germline V gene are PRHDT and FYEKMQ (reference sequence). Losses at the gene ends were 5 bases for V and 4 bases for J; bases not matched to a gene: 6. The CDR3 has 16 residues.

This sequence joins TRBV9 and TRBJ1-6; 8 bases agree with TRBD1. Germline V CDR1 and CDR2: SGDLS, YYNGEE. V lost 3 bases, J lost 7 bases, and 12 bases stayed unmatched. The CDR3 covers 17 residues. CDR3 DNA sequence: TGTGCCAGCAGCGCAAGGACAGGGCCTCGGAGGAATTCACCCCTCCACTTT. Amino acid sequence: CASSARTGPRRNSPLHF.

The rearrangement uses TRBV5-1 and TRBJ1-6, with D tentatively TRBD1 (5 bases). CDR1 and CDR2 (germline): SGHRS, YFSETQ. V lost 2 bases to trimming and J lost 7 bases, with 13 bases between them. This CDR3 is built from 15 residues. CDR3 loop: CASSFIGAENSPLHF. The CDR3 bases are TGCGCCAGCAGCTTTATAGGGGCGGAAAATTCACCCCTCCACTTT. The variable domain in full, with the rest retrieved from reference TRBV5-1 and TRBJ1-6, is KAGVTQTPRYLIKTRGQQVTLSCSPISGHRSVSWYQQTPGQGLQFLFEYFSETQRNKGNFPGRFSGRQFSNSRSEMNVSTLELGDSALYLCASSFIGAENSPLHFGNGTRLTVT.

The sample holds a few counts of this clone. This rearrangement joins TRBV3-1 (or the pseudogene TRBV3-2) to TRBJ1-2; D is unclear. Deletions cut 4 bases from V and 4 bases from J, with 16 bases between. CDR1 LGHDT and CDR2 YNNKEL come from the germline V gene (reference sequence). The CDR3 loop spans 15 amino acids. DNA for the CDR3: TGTGCCAGCAGCCCATCCAGTTATTTTGGCTATGGCTACACCTTC. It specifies CASSPSSYFGYGYTF.

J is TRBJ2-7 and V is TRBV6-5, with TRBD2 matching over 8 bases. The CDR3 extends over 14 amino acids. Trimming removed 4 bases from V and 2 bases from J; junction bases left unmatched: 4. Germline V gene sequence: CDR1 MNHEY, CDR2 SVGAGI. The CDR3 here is CASSLERGTYEQYF. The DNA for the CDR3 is TGTGCCAGCAGTTTGGAGCGGGGGACCTACGAGCAGTACTTC.

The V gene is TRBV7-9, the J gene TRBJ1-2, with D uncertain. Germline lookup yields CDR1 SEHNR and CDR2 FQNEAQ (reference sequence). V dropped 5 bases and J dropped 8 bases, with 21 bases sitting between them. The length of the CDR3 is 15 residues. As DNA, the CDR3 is TGTGCCAGCAGCGGAATGCGGGGTCGTGTGGGAGGCTACACCTTC. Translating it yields CASSGMRGRVGGYTF.

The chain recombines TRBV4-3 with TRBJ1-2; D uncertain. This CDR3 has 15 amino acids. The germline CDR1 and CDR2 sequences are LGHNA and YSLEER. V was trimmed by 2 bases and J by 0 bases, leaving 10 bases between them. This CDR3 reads CASSQFSLSNYGYTF. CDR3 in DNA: TGCGCCAGCAGCCAATTTTCCCTCTCTAACTATGGCTACACCTTC.